Listed below are T cell receptor beta chains from one sample, sequenced in a study of cytomegalovirus exposure and HLA in healthy donors. Method: immunoSEQ multiplex PCR; TCRdb's copy keeps in-frame clones and lacks some. The repertoire holds 120,000 or so clones, 75% to 90% seen once, with approximately 10% in the top ten. The sample consisted of PBMCs. The receptors originated from a man aged 25-40 years in good health and CMV-seropositive. CDR3s include the opening cysteine and the closing phenylalanine or tryptophan. D genes are given only for firm matches. A row's size may be missing; if present it is once, few, many or a size class.

v_call: TRBV19; d_call: -; clone_size: -; j_call: TRBJ1-2; cdr3_aa: CASSRRTDSSYGYTF; cdr3_nt: TGTGCCAGTAGTCGCCGGACAGATTCTTCCTATGGCTACACCTTC
v_call: TRBV10-3; d_call: TRBD2; clone_size: once; j_call: TRBJ2-7; cdr3_aa: CATGSGGAYEQYF; cdr3_nt: TGTGCCACCGGCAGCGGGGGGGCTTACGAGCAGTACTTC
v_call: TRBV5-1; d_call: TRBD1; clone_size: -; j_call: TRBJ1-4; cdr3_aa: CASSLAGQENEKLFF; cdr3_nt: TGCGCCAGCAGCTTGGCTGGACAGGAGAATGAAAAACTGTTTTTT
v_call: TRBV12-5; d_call: TRBD1; clone_size: -; j_call: TRBJ1-6; cdr3_aa: CASGTGTVNSPLHF; cdr3_nt: TGTGCTAGTGGTACCGGGACAGTAAATTCACCCCTCCACTTT
v_call: TRBV2; d_call: -; clone_size: once; j_call: TRBJ2-1; cdr3_aa: CASSEWQGGNEQFF; cdr3_nt: TGTGCCAGCAGTGAATGGCAGGGGGGTAATGAGCAGTTCTTC
v_call: TRBV6-5; d_call: TRBD1; clone_size: -; j_call: TRBJ2-1; cdr3_aa: CASSWTGYNEQFF; cdr3_nt: TGTGCCAGCAGTTGGACAGGGTATAACGAGCAGTTCTTC
v_call: TRBV5-1; d_call: -; clone_size: -; j_call: TRBJ1-1; cdr3_aa: CASSLGGGTEAFF; cdr3_nt: TGCGCCAGCAGCTTGGGGGGAGGCACTGAAGCTTTCTTT
v_call: TRBV28; d_call: TRBD1; clone_size: few; j_call: TRBJ1-5; cdr3_aa: CASSLYRGRNQPQHF; cdr3_nt: TGTGCCAGCAGTTTATACAGGGGTAGGAATCAGCCCCAGCATTTT
v_call: TRBV6-5; d_call: TRBD1; clone_size: -; j_call: TRBJ2-7; cdr3_aa: CASSVRDRGSYEQYF; cdr3_nt: TGTGCCAGCAGTGTCCGGGACAGGGGCTCCTACGAGCAGTACTTC
v_call: TRBV27; d_call: -; clone_size: -; j_call: TRBJ1-5; cdr3_aa: CASSQGSGQPQHF; cdr3_nt: TGTGCCAGCAGTCAGGGTTCTGGCCAGCCCCAGCATTTT
v_call: TRBV5-6; d_call: -; clone_size: -; j_call: TRBJ2-7; cdr3_aa: CASSFMGPDEYF; cdr3_nt: TGTGCCAGCAGCTTCATGGGCCCAGATGAATACTTC
v_call: TRBV6-1; d_call: -; clone_size: few; j_call: TRBJ2-7; cdr3_aa: CASSEIGRDDYEQYF; cdr3_nt: TGTGCCAGCAGTGAAATCGGACGGGATGACTACGAGCAGTACTTC
v_call: TRBV10-3; d_call: -; clone_size: once; j_call: TRBJ1-2; cdr3_aa: CAIALDGHYGYTF; cdr3_nt: TGTGCCATCGCCCTCGATGGGCACTATGGCTACACCTTC
v_call: TRBV6-5; d_call: TRBD1; clone_size: -; j_call: TRBJ2-2; cdr3_aa: CASRAGGPDTGELFF; cdr3_nt: TGTGCCAGCAGGGCAGGGGGTCCGGACACCGGGGAGCTGTTTTTT
v_call: TRBV4-1; d_call: -; clone_size: few; j_call: TRBJ1-2; cdr3_aa: CASSQEAINYGYTF; cdr3_nt: TGCGCCAGCAGCCAAGAAGCGATAAACTATGGCTACACCTTC
v_call: TRBV19; d_call: TRBD1; clone_size: -; j_call: TRBJ1-5; cdr3_aa: CASSKFHTGGDNQPQHF; cdr3_nt: TGTGCCAGTAGTAAGTTCCACACAGGGGGTGACAATCAGCCCCAGCATTTT
v_call: TRBV5-6; d_call: TRBD1; clone_size: -; j_call: TRBJ2-1; cdr3_aa: CASSLRKDRGINNEQFF; cdr3_nt: TGTGCCAGCAGCTTGCGCAAGGACAGGGGAATTAACAATGAGCAGTTCTTC
v_call: TRBV10-1; d_call: -; clone_size: -; j_call: TRBJ2-1; cdr3_aa: CASSVGANEQFF; cdr3_nt: TGCGCCAGCAGTGTGGGGGCTAATGAGCAGTTCTTC
v_call: TRBV7-3; d_call: TRBD1; clone_size: -; j_call: TRBJ2-1; cdr3_aa: CASSPGGQGAYNEQFF; cdr3_nt: TGTGCCAGCAGCCCCGGGGGACAGGGTGCTTACAATGAGCAGTTCTTC
v_call: TRBV9; d_call: -; clone_size: once; j_call: TRBJ2-1; cdr3_aa: CASSPLTGSYNEQFF; cdr3_nt: TGTGCCAGCAGCCCCCTGACAGGCTCCTACAATGAGCAGTTCTTC
v_call: TRBV9; d_call: TRBD2; clone_size: once; j_call: TRBJ2-3; cdr3_aa: CASSLAGGTDTQYF; cdr3_nt: TGTGCCAGCAGCTTAGCGGGGGGCACAGATACGCAGTATTTT
v_call: TRBV28; d_call: TRBD2; clone_size: -; j_call: TRBJ2-5; cdr3_aa: CATQWTSLETQYF; cdr3_nt: TGTGCCACCCAGTGGACTAGTCTGGAGACCCAGTACTTC
v_call: TRBV12-5; d_call: TRBD1; clone_size: -; j_call: TRBJ1-1; cdr3_aa: CASGLAIQGASGNTEAFF; cdr3_nt: TGTGCTAGTGGTTTGGCGATACAGGGGGCGTCGGGGAACACTGAAGCTTTCTTT
v_call: TRBV5-6; d_call: -; clone_size: once; j_call: TRBJ2-1; cdr3_aa: CASSGRHEQFF; cdr3_nt: TGTGCCAGCAGCGGCCGCCATGAGCAGTTCTTC
v_call: TRBV11-2; d_call: -; clone_size: -; j_call: TRBJ2-1; cdr3_aa: CASSLAGSTNEQFF; cdr3_nt: TGTGCCAGCAGCTTAGCGGGATCCACCAATGAGCAGTTCTTC
v_call: TRBV2; d_call: TRBD2; clone_size: -; j_call: TRBJ2-5; cdr3_aa: CASSEEAGGETQYF; cdr3_nt: TGTGCCAGCAGTGAGGAGGCGGGGGGGGAGACCCAGTACTTC
v_call: TRBV19; d_call: TRBD1; clone_size: -; j_call: TRBJ2-5; cdr3_aa: CASSVGQGTGETQYF; cdr3_nt: TGTGCCAGTAGTGTAGGACAGGGGACGGGGGAGACCCAGTACTTC
v_call: TRBV19; d_call: -; clone_size: once; j_call: TRBJ2-7; cdr3_aa: CASSMAVTSYEQYF; cdr3_nt: TGTGCCAGTAGTATGGCCGTGACTAGCTACGAGCAGTACTTC
v_call: TRBV21-1; d_call: -; clone_size: -; j_call: TRBJ1-6; cdr3_aa: CASSIDSSYNSPLHF; cdr3_nt: TGTGCCAGCAGCATCGACAGCTCCTATAATTCACCCCTCCACTTT
v_call: TRBV4-2; d_call: -; clone_size: -; j_call: TRBJ1-3; cdr3_aa: CASSHHRPGSSGNTIYF; cdr3_nt: TGTGCCAGCAGCCACCATAGGCCCGGGAGCTCTGGAAACACCATATATTTT
v_call: TRBV28; d_call: -; clone_size: -; j_call: TRBJ2-2; cdr3_aa: CASREGGQRAGELFF; cdr3_nt: TGTGCCAGCAGGGAAGGCGGACAGCGTGCCGGGGAGCTGTTTTTT
v_call: TRBV29-1; d_call: -; clone_size: -; j_call: TRBJ2-2; cdr3_aa: CSVHAESNTGELFF; cdr3_nt: TGCAGCGTCCATGCCGAGTCGAACACCGGGGAGCTGTTTTTT
v_call: TRBV19; d_call: TRBD1; clone_size: -; j_call: TRBJ1-1; cdr3_aa: CASSGFLGTVNTEAFF; cdr3_nt: TGTGCCAGTAGTGGGTTTCTGGGGACAGTGAACACTGAAGCTTTCTTT
v_call: TRBV5-1; d_call: TRBD1; clone_size: -; j_call: TRBJ2-5; cdr3_aa: CASSVGTAQETQYF; cdr3_nt: TGCGCCAGCAGCGTTGGGACAGCTCAAGAGACCCAGTACTTC
v_call: TRBV14; d_call: -; clone_size: once; j_call: TRBJ1-2; cdr3_aa: CASSQGPGSVGYTF; cdr3_nt: TGTGCCAGCAGCCAAGGACCGGGGAGCGTCGGCTACACCTTC
v_call: TRBV4-1; d_call: -; clone_size: few; j_call: TRBJ1-6; cdr3_aa: CASSQLTGTRYSPLHF; cdr3_nt: TGCGCCAGCAGCCAGTTAACCGGGACACGATATTCACCCCTCCACTTT
v_call: TRBV27; d_call: -; clone_size: -; j_call: TRBJ2-7; cdr3_aa: CASSPTTGAYEQYF; cdr3_nt: TGTGCCAGCAGTCCAACGACAGGAGCCTACGAGCAGTACTTC
v_call: TRBV10-3; d_call: -; clone_size: -; j_call: TRBJ2-7; cdr3_aa: CAISEAGPYEQYF; cdr3_nt: TGTGCCATCAGTGAGGCAGGCCCCTACGAGCAGTACTTC
v_call: TRBV7-9; d_call: -; clone_size: -; j_call: TRBJ1-2; cdr3_aa: CASSLADRSGYTF; cdr3_nt: TGTGCCAGCAGCTTGGCGGACAGAAGCGGCTACACCTTC
v_call: TRBV7-3; d_call: TRBD2; clone_size: -; j_call: TRBJ2-3; cdr3_aa: CASSEGTSGVMDTQYF; cdr3_nt: TGTGCCAGCAGCGAAGGGACTAGCGGGGTCATGGATACGCAGTATTTT
v_call: TRBV7-7; d_call: -; clone_size: -; j_call: TRBJ2-7; cdr3_aa: CASSYRQCSYEQYF; cdr3_nt: TGTGCCAGCAGCTACCGACAGTGTTCCTACGAGCAGTACTTC
v_call: TRBV6-6; d_call: TRBD1; clone_size: -; j_call: TRBJ2-3; cdr3_aa: CASGPDRGGTDTQYF; cdr3_nt: TGTGCCAGCGGCCCAGACAGGGGAGGAACAGATACGCAGTATTTT